The rows below give T cell receptor beta chains drawn from one sample of a study of human T cells and chemical hapten exposure. TCRdb re-called the RACE reads through MiXCR, storing one row per CDR3 protein. The repertoire holds some 330,000 distinct CDR3 sequences, with around 5% as singletons. The sequencing here drew on whole blood, taken in connection with sensitization to the hapten diphenylcyclopropenone (DPC). Receptors originate from a woman aged 18-29 years with alopecia areata. Some clones in this sample may be carry-over from other donors' samples. Each CDR3 is given with its conserved first and last residue. Fields, in order: D gene, clone size, CDR3 length, V gene, J gene, CDR3 protein, CDR3 DNA. A D gene is named only where the DNA matches it firmly. Some rows mark clone size as missing; the rest say once, few, many or name a class of expanded clone.

>.|.|16|TRBV3-1|TRBJ2-3
CASSPTGVGRSNTQYF
TGTGCCAGCAGCCCGACGGGGGTCGGAAGGTCGAATACGCAGTATTTT
>.|many|11|TRBV12-3/TRBV12-4|TRBJ1-2
CASSFGVGYTF
TGTGCCAGCAGTTTTGGCGTTGGCTACACCTTC
>TRBD2|many|16|TRBV4-2|TRBJ2-3
CASSQESSGGADTQYF
TGTGCCAGCAGCCAAGAATCTAGCGGGGGGGCAGATACGCAGTATTTT
>TRBD1|.|15|TRBV14|TRBJ2-7
CASSQEGQGPYEQYF
TGTGCCAGCAGCCAAGAGGGACAGGGGCCTTACGAGCAGTACTTC
>TRBD1|.|16|TRBV10-3|TRBJ1-1
CAISERRGLGNTEAFF
TGTGCCATCAGTGAAAGAAGGGGGCTAGGAAACACTGAAGCTTTCTTT
>.|.|16|TRBV6-1|TRBJ2-3
CASSWDPGPSTDTQYF
TGTGCCAGCAGTTGGGATCCCGGACCTAGCACAGATACGCAGTATTTT
>.|few|16|TRBV19|TRBJ2-7
CASSSLRDGGSYEQYF
TGTGCCAGTAGTTCTCTCAGGGACGGAGGGTCCTACGAGCAGTACTTC
>.|few|18|TRBV4-2|TRBJ2-1
CASSQGGSAAISYNEQFF
TGTGCCAGCAGCCAAGGCGGATCGGCGGCGATCTCCTACAATGAGCAGTTCTTC
>.|.|14|TRBV10-3|TRBJ1-1
CAISVGAVNTEAFF
TGTGCCATCAGTGTCGGGGCGGTGAACACTGAAGCTTTCTTT
>.|many|12|TRBV29-1|TRBJ1-4
CSVWGGEEKLFF
TGCAGCGTGTGGGGAGGGGAAGAAAAACTGTTTTTT
>.|many|14|TRBV5-5|TRBJ1-5
CASRYRVSDQPQHF
TGTGCCAGCAGGTACAGGGTTTCTGATCAGCCCCAGCATTTT
>TRBD2|many|19|TRBV5-1|TRBJ2-3
CASSEQTSGGAGSQYTQYF
TGCGCCAGCAGCGAGCAGACTAGCGGGGGGGCCGGCTCACAATATACGCAGTATTTT
>.|.|17|TRBV2|TRBJ2-3
CASSPINREVITDTQYF
TGTGCCAGCAGCCCAATCAACAGGGAAGTGATCACAGATACGCAGTATTTT
>.|.|13|TRBV3-1|TRBJ1-1
CASSFSRVTEAFF
TGTGCCAGCAGTTTTTCAAGAGTCACTGAAGCTTTCTTT
>.|many|12|TRBV12-5|TRBJ1-2
CASGLTAYGYTF
TGTGCTAGTGGTTTGACAGCCTATGGCTACACCTTC
>TRBD2|many|15|TRBV7-2|TRBJ2-3
CASSFRTSATDTQYF
TGTGCCAGCAGCTTCCGGACTAGCGCAACAGATACGCAGTATTTT
>.|few|15|TRBV5-1|TRBJ2-4
CASSLHYIAKNIQYF
TGCGCCAGCAGCTTGCATTACATAGCCAAAAACATTCAGTACTTC
>.|few|13|TRBV6-6|TRBJ1-5
CASSYSSIQPQHF
TGTGCCAGCAGTTACAGTAGCATACAGCCCCAGCATTTT
>.|.|16|TRBV10-3|TRBJ1-1
CAIRMDIGAGNTEAFF
TGTGCCATCAGAATGGATATAGGGGCGGGGAACACTGAAGCTTTCTTT
>.|many|13|TRBV3-1|TRBJ2-6
CASSPLGANVLTF
TGTGCCAGCAGTCCCCTTGGGGCCAACGTCCTGACTTTC
>.|few|15|TRBV11-1|TRBJ2-3
CASSLGPWSADTQYF
TGTGCCAGCAGCTTAGGCCCCTGGTCGGCAGATACGCAGTATTTT
>TRBD2|many|13|TRBV7-2|TRBJ2-1
CASSFERGDEQFF
TGTGCCAGCAGCTTTGAGCGGGGGGATGAGCAGTTCTTC
>TRBD1|few|19|TRBV7-9|TRBJ2-6
CASSLRTGRILSGANVLTF
TGTGCCAGCAGCCTAAGGACAGGGCGGATCCTCTCTGGGGCCAACGTCCTGACTTTC
>TRBD1|.|15|TRBV6-2/TRBV6-3|TRBJ2-1
CASSYSRTGHNEQFF
TGTGCCAGCAGTTACTCACGGACAGGGCACAATGAGCAGTTCTTC
>TRBD1|.|15|TRBV20-1|TRBJ1-6
CSAPGVPGQASPLHF
TGCAGTGCCCCTGGGGTCCCAGGACAGGCTTCACCCCTCCACTTT
>.|many|14|TRBV6-1|TRBJ2-3
CASSGLGATDTQYF
TGTGCCAGCAGTGGTTTGGGGGCCACAGATACGCAGTATTTT
>TRBD1|few|15|TRBV7-3|TRBJ2-3
CASSPGQAPADTQYF
TGTGCCAGCAGTCCAGGACAGGCTCCAGCAGATACGCAGTATTTT
>.|many|14|TRBV12-3/TRBV12-4|TRBJ2-5
CASSFGPLQETQYF
TGTGCCAGCAGTTTCGGCCCCCTACAAGAGACCCAGTACTTC
>TRBD2|.|16|TRBV29-1|TRBJ2-7
CSVEGSLAGETYEQYF
TGCAGCGTTGAAGGAAGTCTAGCGGGGGAGACCTACGAGCAGTACTTC
>.|many|15|TRBV4-3|TRBJ2-3
CASSQVAGGQGTQYF
TGCGCCAGCAGCCAAGTCGCCGGGGGCCAAGGTACGCAGTATTTT
>.|many|14|TRBV7-8|TRBJ2-7
CASSPRFLSYEQYF
TGTGCCAGCAGCCCCAGGTTCCTCTCCTACGAGCAGTACTTC
>.|many|14|TRBV3-1|TRBJ1-1
CASSQGHGGTEAFF
TGTGCCAGCAGCCAAGGGCACGGGGGCACTGAAGCTTTCTTT
>.|.|17|TRBV6-6|TRBJ1-3
CASRQMAGSFAGNTIYF
TGTGCCAGCAGACAAATGGCTGGATCCTTCGCTGGAAACACCATATATTTT
>TRBD1|.|17|TRBV5-5|TRBJ1-2
CASRLGQEYGSNYGYTF
TGTGCCAGCAGGTTGGGACAGGAGTATGGGTCTAACTATGGCTACACCTTC
>TRBD2|many|15|TRBV11-2|TRBJ2-3
CASSFTGGSTDTQYF
TGTGCCAGCAGCTTCACGGGGGGTAGCACAGATACGCAGTATTTT
>TRBD1|many|14|TRBV7-2|TRBJ1-5
CASSLTGGQQPQHF
TGTGCCAGCAGCTTGACAGGGGGTCAGCAGCCCCAGCATTTT
>.|few|14|TRBV9|TRBJ2-5
CASSERQTQETQYF
TGTGCCAGCAGCGAGCGACAGACACAAGAGACCCAGTACTTC
>TRBD1|many|14|TRBV7-9|TRBJ1-5
CASSLGQGGQPQHF
TGTGCCAGCAGCTTGGGACAGGGGGGACAGCCCCAGCATTTT
>TRBD1|many|14|TRBV5-1|TRBJ1-4
CASSMGQGSEKLFF
TGCGCCAGCAGCATGGGACAGGGGAGCGAAAAACTGTTTTTT
>TRBD2|few|16|TRBV4-1|TRBJ2-3
CASSRLAGGNTDTQYF
TGCGCCAGCAGCCGTCTAGCGGGGGGCAACACAGATACGCAGTATTTT
>TRBD2|many|16|TRBV4-2|TRBJ2-1
CASSLDGGEIYNEQFF
TGTGCCAGCAGCCTCGACGGGGGGGAAATCTACAATGAGCAGTTCTTC
>.|many|13|TRBV11-2|TRBJ1-1
CASRTDSGTEAFF
TGTGCCAGCCGGACAGACTCGGGTACTGAAGCTTTCTTT
>TRBD1|few|13|TRBV5-1|TRBJ1-5
CASSLGQGRPQHF
TGCGCCAGCAGCTTGGGACAGGGGCGGCCCCAGCATTTT
>.|few|15|TRBV12-3/TRBV12-4|TRBJ1-2
CASRSTRRVGYGYTF
TGTGCCAGCAGGAGTACGAGAAGGGTCGGCTATGGCTACACCTTC
>.|many|15|TRBV3-1|TRBJ1-1
CASSQVTVGATEAFF
TGTGCCAGCAGCCAAGTGACAGTGGGGGCAACTGAAGCTTTCTTT
>TRBD2|.|17|TRBV7-2|TRBJ2-7
CASSLGTSGGYYDEQYF
TGTGCCAGCAGCTTAGGGACTAGCGGGGGGTACTATGACGAGCAGTACTTC